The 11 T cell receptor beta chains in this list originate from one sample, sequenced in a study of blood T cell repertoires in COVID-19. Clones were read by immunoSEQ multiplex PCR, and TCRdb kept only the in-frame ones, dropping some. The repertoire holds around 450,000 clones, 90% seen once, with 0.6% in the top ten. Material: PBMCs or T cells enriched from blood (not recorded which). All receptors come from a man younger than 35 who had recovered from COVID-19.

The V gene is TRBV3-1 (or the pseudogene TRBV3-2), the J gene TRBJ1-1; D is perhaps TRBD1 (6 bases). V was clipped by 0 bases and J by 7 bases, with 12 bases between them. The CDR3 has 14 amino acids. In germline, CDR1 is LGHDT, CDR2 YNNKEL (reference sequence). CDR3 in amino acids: CASSQEGQIFEAFF. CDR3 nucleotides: TGTGCCAGCAGCCAAGAAGGACAGATTTTTGAAGCTTTCTTT.

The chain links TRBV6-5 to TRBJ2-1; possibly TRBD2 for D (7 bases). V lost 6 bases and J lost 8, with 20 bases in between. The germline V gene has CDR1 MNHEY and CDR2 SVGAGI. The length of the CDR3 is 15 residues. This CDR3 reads CASRQGGGPSHEQFF. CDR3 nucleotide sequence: TGTGCCAGCAGGCAGGGCGGGGGCCCATCTCATGAGCAGTTCTTC.

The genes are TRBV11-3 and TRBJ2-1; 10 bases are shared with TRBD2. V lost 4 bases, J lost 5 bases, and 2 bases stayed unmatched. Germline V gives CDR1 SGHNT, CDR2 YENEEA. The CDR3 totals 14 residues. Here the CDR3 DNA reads TGTGCCAGCAGCTCACTAGCGGGAAACAATGAGCAGTTCTTC. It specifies CASSSLAGNNEQFF.

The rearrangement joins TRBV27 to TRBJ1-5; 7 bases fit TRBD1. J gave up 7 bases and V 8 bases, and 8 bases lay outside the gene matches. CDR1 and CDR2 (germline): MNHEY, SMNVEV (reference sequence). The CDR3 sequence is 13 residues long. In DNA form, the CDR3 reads TGTGCCAGCCGAGACAGGGAAACCCAGCCCCAGCATTTT. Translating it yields CASRDRETQPQHF.

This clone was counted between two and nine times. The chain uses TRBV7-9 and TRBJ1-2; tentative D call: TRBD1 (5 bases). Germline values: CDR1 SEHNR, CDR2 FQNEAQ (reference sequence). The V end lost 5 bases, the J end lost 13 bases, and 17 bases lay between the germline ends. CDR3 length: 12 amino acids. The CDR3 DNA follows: TGTGCCAGCAGCAACCAAGGCCAGGGATGCACCTTC. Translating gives CASSNQGQGCTF.

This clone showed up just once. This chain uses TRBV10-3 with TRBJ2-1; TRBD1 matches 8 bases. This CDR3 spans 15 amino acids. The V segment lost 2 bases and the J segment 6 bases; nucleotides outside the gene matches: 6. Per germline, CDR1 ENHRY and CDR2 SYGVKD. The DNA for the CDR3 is TGTGCCATCAGTGAGCCCCCGGACAGGGTCAATGAGCAGTTCTTC. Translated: CAISEPPDRVNEQFF.

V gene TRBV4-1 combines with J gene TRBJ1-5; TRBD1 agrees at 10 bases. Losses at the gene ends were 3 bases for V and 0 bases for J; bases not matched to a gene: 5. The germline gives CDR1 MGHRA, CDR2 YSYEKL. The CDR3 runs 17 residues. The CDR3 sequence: CASSHPGQGSSNQPQHF. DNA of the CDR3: TGCGCCAGCAGCCACCCGGGACAGGGGAGTAGCAATCAGCCCCAGCATTTT.

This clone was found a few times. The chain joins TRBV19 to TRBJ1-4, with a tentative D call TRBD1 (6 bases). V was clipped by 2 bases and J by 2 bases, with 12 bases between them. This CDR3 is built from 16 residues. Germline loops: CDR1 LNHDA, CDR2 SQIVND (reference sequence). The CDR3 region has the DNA TGTGCCAGTAGTATATCAGGGGTGAAGACTAATGAAAAACTGTTTTTT. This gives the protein CASSISGVKTNEKLFF. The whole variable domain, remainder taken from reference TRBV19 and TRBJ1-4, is DGGITQSPKYLFRKEGQNVTLSCEQNLNHDAMYWYRQDPGQGLRLIYYSQIVNDFQKGDIAEGYSVSREKKESFPLTVTSAQKNPTAFYLCASSISGVKTNEKLFFGSGTQLSVL.

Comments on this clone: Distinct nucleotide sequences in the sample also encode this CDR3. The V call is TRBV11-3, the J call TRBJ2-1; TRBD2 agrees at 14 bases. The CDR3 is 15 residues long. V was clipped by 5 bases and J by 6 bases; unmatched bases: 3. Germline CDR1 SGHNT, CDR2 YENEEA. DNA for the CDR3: TGTGCCAGCAGCCTTGGACTAGCGGGGGGCAATGAGCAGTTCTTC. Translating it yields CASSLGLAGGNEQFF.

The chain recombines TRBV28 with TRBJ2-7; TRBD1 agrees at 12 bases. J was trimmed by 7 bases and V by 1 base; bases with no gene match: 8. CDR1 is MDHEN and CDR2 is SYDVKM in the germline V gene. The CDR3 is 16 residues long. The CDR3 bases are TGTGCCAGCAGTTTATTGCCGGGACAGGGGGCGCCTGAGCAGTACTTC. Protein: CASSLLPGQGAPEQYF.

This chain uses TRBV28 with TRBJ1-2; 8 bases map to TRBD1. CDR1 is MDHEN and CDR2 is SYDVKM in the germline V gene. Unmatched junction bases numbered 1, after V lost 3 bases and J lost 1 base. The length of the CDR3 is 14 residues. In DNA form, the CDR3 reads TGTGCCAGCAGTTTTGACAGGGGTAACTATGGCTACACCTTC. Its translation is CASSFDRGNYGYTF.